What follows describes a single T cell receptor beta chain. Its target is unknown. The data stem from a study of cytomegalovirus exposure and HLA in healthy donors. CDR1 WNHNN and CDR2 SYGVQD come from the germline V gene (reference sequence). The CDR3 covers 14 residues. V was trimmed by 2 bases and J by 5 bases, leaving 12 bases between them. Whole-study results and caveats: Later, an analysis found that TCR clusters from the first cohort tended to co-occur in the roughly 130 validation repertoires.

Generated by immunoSEQ multiplex PCR, the TCRdb table keeps only in-frame clones and is missing some. The data show 99,000 or so clones, with approximately 90% seen just once and around 3.6% held by the top ten. Input material: PBMCs. The genes are TRBV10-1 and TRBJ2-5, with D tentatively TRBD1 (5 bases). The receptor was isolated from a woman younger than 35 in good health and CMV-seropositive. CDR3 in DNA: TGCGCCAGCAGTGAGGCAGGGTCTAGGGAGACCCAGTACTTC. Its protein product is CASSEAGSRETQYF.